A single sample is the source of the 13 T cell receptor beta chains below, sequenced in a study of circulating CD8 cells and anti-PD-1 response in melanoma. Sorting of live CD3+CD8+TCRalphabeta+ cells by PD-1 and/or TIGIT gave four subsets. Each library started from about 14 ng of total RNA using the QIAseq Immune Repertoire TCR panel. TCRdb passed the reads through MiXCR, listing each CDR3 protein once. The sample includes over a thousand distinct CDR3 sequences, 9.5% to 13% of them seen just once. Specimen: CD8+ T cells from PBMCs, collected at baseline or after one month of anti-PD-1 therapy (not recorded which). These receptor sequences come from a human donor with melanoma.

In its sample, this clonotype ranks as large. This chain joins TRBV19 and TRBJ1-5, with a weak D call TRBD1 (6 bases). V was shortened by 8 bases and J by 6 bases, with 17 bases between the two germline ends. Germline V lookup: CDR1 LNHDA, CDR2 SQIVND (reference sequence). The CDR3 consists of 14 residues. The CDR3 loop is CASQSGGGGQPQHF. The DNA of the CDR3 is TGTGCCAGTCAATCGGGGGGCGGCGGTCAGCCCCAGCATTTT.

In DNA form, the CDR3 reads TGTGCCAGCTGGGGGCAGTACACCGGGGAGCTGTTTTTT. As protein: CASWGQYTGELFF. The chain employs TRBV2 and TRBJ2-2, with D possibly TRBD1 on 6 matching bases. V was trimmed by 8 bases and J by 3 bases, leaving 10 bases between them. The germline V gene encodes CDR1 SNHLY and CDR2 FYNNEI. This CDR3 has 13 amino acids.

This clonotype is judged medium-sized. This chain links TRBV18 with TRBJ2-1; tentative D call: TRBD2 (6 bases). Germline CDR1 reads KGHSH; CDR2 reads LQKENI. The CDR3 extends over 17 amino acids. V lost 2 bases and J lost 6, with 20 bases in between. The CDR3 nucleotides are TGTGCCAGCTCACCAATCGGCTTGGCTAGCGATCTCAATGAGCAGTTCTTC. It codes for CASSPIGLASDLNEQFF.

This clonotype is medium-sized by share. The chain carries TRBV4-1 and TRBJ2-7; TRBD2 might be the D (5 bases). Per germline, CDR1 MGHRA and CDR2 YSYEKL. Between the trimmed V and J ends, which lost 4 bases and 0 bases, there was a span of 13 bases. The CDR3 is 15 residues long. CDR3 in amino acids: CASSRVPGVSYEQYF. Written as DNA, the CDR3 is TGCGCCAGCAGCCGCGTCCCCGGGGTCTCCTACGAGCAGTACTTC.

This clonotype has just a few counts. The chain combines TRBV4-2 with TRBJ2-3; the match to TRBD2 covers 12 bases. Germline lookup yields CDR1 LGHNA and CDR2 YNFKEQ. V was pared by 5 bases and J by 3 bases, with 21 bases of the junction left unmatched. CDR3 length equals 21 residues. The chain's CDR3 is CASSRPKGVPSGGAGTDTQYF. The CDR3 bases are TGTGCCAGCAGCAGACCTAAGGGCGTGCCTAGCGGGGGGGCCGGTACAGATACGCAGTATTTT.

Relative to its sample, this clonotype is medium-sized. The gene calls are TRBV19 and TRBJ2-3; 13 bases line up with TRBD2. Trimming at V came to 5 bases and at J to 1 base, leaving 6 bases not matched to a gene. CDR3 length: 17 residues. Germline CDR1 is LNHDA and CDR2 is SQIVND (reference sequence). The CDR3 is CASSWDTSGGGTDTQYF. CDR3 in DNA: TGTGCCAGTAGTTGGGATACTAGCGGGGGGGGCACAGATACGCAGTATTTT.

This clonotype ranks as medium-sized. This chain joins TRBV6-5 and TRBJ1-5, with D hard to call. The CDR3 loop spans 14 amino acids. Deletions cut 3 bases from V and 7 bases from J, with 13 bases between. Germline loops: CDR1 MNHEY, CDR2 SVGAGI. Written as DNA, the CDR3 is TGTGCCAGCAGTTATTTAGGGTTGGGGCAGCCCCAGCATTTT. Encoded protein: CASSYLGLGQPQHF.

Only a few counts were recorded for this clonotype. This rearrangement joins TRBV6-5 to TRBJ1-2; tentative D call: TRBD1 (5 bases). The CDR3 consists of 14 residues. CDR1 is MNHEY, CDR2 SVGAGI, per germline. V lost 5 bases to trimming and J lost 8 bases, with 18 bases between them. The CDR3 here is CASSAQGGSRGYTF. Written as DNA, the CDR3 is TGTGCCAGCAGTGCGCAGGGAGGCTCGAGGGGCTACACCTTC.

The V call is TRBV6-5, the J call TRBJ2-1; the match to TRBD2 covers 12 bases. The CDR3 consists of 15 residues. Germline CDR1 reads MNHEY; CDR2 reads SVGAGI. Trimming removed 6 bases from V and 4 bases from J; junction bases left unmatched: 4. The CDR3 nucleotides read TGTGCCAGCAGATTACTAGCGGGGGGTTACAATGAGCAGTTCTTC. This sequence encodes CASRLLAGGYNEQFF.

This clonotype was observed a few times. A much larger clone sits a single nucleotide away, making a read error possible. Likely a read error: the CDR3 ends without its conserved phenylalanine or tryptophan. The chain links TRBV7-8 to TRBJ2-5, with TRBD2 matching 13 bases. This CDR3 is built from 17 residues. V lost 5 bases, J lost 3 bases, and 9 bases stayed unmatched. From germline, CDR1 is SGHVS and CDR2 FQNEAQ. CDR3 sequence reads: CASSQGTSGEIKETQYL. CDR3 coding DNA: TGTGCCAGCAGCCAAGGGACTAGCGGGGAAATTAAAGAGACCCAGTACTTG.

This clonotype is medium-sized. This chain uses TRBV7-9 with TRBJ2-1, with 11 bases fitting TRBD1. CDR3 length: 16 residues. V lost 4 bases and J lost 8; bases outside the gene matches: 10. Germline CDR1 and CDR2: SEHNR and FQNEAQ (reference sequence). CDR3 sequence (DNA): TGTGCCAGCAGCTCCCTAGGACAGGGGGCTAAGGATGAGCAGTTCTTC. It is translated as CASSSLGQGAKDEQFF.

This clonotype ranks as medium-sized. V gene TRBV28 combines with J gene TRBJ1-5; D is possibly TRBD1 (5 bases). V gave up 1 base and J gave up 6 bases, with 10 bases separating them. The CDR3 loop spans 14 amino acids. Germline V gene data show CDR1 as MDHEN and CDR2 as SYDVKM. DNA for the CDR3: TGTGCCAGCAGTTTATTGGGGCTAGGTCAGCCCCAGCATTTT. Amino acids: CASSLLGLGQPQHF.

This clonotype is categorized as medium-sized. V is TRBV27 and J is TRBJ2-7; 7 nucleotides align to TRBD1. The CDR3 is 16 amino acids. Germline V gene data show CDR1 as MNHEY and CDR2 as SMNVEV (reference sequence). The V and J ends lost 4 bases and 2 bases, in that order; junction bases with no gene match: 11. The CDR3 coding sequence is TGTGCCAGCAGTTCCCCATTCGGCAGGGGGACCTACGAGCAGTACTTC. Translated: CASSSPFGRGTYEQYF.